What follows describes a single T cell receptor (beta chain). Its antigen is undetermined. Carrying UMI labels, the TRB cDNA libraries were prepared through 5' RACE. TCRdb reanalyzed the 5' RACE reads and collapses them to one entry per CDR3 protein, without DNA. The sample has about 5,500 distinct CDR3 sequences. Triplicates of under 350,000 cells were sorted from each CD8+ T cell subset. The data stem from a study of CXCR3-negative and CXCR3-positive naive CD8 T cells. Overall study findings and caveats: Similar TRBV-TRBJ usage was seen in naive cells (both CXCR3-negative and CXCR3-positive), but memory cells differed.

The CDR3 totals 15 residues. Per germline, CDR1 MNHEY and CDR2 SVGEGT. The sample was naive CXCR3- CD8+ T cells from blood. Subset of the sample: CD45RO-CCR7+CD27+CD95- naive CD8+ T cells lacking CXCR3 (TNR3-). This receptor was taken from a human donor in good health. Some clones in this sample may be carry-over from other donors' samples. The chain uses TRBV6-2 or TRBV6-3 and TRBJ1-6; TCRdb indicates TRBD1, and absent DNA this call remains unverified. The CDR3 spells CASRPRTGVGSPLHF.